This T cell receptor beta chain was captured in a study of blood T cell repertoires in COVID-19. Clones were sequenced by immunoSEQ multiplex PCR, and TCRdb holds only the in-frame ones, with some missing. The data contain around 150,000 clones, less than 85% of them singletons. The germline CDR1 and CDR2 sequences are SNHLY and FYNNEI. The V gene end was trimmed by 7 bases and the J gene end by 1 base; junction bases not matched to a gene: 4. This CDR3 is 14 amino acids long. Material: peripheral blood. This rearrangement joins TRBV2 to TRBJ2-1; 7 positions agree with TRBD2. This TCR came from a woman older than 75 in a cohort sampled during active or convalescent COVID-19. DNA of the CDR3: TGTGCCAGCATTCCCGGGGGGTCCTACAATGAGCAGTTCTTC. Its protein is CASIPGGSYNEQFF.